The clone carrying this T cell receptor (beta chain) was seen more than once but under ten times. The antigen remains undetermined. The record originates from a study of response to subunit inactivated influenza vaccine. The study's findings and limits: Authors proposed each seasonal influenza vaccination draws in few new T cells.

Each CDR3 protein is one row after TCRdb ran MiXCR on the RT-PCR reads. The sample consists of about 780,000 distinct CDR3 sequences, less than 20% of them appearing once. There are 12 residues in the CDR3. Germline V gene data show CDR1 as SQVTM and CDR2 as ANQGSEA. Trimming removed 8 bases from V and 10 bases from J; junction bases left unmatched: 8. The chain employs TRBV29-1 and TRBJ1-4; 9 bases align to TRBD1. This specimen was PBMCs from blood, taken about 5 days after vaccination. The sequence came from a man aged 45 to 65 who received an inactivated influenza vaccine. CDR3 nucleotide sequence: TGCAGCTTCAAACAGGGGGCTGGAAAACTGTTTTTT. It translates to CSFKQGAGKLFF.